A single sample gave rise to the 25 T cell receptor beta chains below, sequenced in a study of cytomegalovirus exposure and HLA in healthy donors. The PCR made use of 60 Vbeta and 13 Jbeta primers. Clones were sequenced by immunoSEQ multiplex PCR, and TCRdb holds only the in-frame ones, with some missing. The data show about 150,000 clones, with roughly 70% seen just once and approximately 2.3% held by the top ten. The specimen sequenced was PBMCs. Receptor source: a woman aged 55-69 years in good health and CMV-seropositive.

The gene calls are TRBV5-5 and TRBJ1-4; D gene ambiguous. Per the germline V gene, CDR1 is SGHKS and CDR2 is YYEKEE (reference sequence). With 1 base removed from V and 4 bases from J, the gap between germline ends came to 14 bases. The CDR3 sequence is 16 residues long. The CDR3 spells CASSLSTARGNEKLFF. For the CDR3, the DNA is TGTGCCAGCAGCTTGTCCACAGCACGGGGTAATGAAAAACTGTTTTTT.

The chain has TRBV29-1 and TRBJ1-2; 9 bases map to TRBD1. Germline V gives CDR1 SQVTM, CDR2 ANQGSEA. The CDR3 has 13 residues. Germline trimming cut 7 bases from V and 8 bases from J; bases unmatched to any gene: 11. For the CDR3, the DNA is TGCAGCGGTTCGGAGGGACAGGGTGGCGGCTACACCTTC. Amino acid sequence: CSGSEGQGGGYTF. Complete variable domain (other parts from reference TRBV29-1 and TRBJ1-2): SAVISQKPSRDICQRGTSLTIQCQVDSQVTMMFWYRQQPGQSLTLIATANQGSEATYESGFVIDKFPISRPNLTFSTLTVSNMSPEDSSIYLCSGSEGQGGGYTFGSGTRLTVV.

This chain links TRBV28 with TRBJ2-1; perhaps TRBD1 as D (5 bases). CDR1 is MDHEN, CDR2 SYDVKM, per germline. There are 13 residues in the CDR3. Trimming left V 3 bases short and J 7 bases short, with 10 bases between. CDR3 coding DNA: TGTGCCAGCAGTTTCACAGGTTTGAATGAGCAGTTCTTC. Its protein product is CASSFTGLNEQFF.

The CDR3 spells CASSLRLGNTEAFF. The CDR3 DNA is TGTGCCAGCAGCTTACGACTGGGGAACACTGAAGCTTTCTTT. The rearrangement uses TRBV11-2 and TRBJ1-1; D not resolved. Trimming took off 2 bases at V and 1 base at J, with 8 bases between the two ends. Germline CDR1 reads SGHAT; CDR2 reads FQNNGV. This CDR3 spans 14 amino acids.

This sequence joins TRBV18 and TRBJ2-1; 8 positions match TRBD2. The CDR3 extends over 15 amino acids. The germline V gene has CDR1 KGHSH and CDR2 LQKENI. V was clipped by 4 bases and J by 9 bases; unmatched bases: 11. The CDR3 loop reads CASSLGGSGTGEQFF. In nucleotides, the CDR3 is TGTGCCAGCTCACTTGGGGGTAGCGGGACCGGTGAGCAGTTCTTC. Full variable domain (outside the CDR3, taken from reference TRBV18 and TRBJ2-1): NAGVMQNPRHLVRRRGQEARLRCSPMKGHSHVYWYRQLPEEGLKFMVYLQKENIIDESGMPKERFSAEFPKEGPSILRIQQVVRGDSAAYFCASSLGGSGTGEQFFGPGTRLTVL.

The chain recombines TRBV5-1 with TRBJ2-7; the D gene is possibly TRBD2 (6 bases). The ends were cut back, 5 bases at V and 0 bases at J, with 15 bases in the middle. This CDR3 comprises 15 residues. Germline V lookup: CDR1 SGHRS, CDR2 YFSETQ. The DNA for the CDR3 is TGCGCCAGCAGAGCCGGGACTCTGAGCTCCTACGAGCAGTACTTC. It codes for CASRAGTLSSYEQYF. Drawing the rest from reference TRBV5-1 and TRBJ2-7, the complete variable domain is KAGVTQTPRYLIKTRGQQVTLSCSPISGHRSVSWYQQTPGQGLQFLFEYFSETQRNKGNFPGRFSGRQFSNSRSEMNVSTLELGDSALYLCASRAGTLSSYEQYFGPGTRLTVT.

The CDR3 sequence is CASSPTYTAVYGYTF. The CDR3 DNA sequence: TGTGCCAGCAGCCCGACATACACGGCAGTCTATGGCTACACCTTC. The chain has TRBV9 and TRBJ1-2, with unresolved D. Between the trimmed V and J ends, which lost 4 bases and 4 bases, there was a span of 17 bases. Per germline, CDR1 SGDLS and CDR2 YYNGEE. The CDR3 has 15 residues.

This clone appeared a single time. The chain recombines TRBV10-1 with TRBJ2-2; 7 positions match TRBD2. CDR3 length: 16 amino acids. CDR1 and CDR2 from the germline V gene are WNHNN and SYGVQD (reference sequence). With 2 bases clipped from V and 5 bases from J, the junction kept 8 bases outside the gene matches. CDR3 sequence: CASSEIKAGRTGELFF. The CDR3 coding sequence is TGCGCCAGCAGTGAGATCAAAGCGGGGAGAACCGGGGAGCTGTTTTTT.

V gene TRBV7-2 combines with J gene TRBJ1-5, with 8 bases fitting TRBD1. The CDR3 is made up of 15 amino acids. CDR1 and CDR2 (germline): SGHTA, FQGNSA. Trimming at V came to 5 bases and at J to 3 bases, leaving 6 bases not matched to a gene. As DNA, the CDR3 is TGTGCCAGCAGCCGACAGGGGATGAACAATCAGCCCCAGCATTTT. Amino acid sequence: CASSRQGMNNQPQHF.

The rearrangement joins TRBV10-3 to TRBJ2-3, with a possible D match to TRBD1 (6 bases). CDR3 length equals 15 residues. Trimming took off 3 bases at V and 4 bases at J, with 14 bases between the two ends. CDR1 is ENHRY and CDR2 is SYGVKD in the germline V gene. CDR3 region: CAISDLGATADTQYF. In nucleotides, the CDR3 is TGTGCCATCAGTGACTTGGGGGCGACCGCAGATACGCAGTATTTT.

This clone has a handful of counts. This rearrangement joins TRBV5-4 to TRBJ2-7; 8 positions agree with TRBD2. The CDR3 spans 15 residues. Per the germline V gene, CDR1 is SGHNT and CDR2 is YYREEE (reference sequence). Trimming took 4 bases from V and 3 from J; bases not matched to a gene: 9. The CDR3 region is CASSRGPAGDYEQYF. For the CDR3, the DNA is TGTGCCAGCAGCCGGGGGCCAGCGGGGGACTACGAGCAGTACTTC.

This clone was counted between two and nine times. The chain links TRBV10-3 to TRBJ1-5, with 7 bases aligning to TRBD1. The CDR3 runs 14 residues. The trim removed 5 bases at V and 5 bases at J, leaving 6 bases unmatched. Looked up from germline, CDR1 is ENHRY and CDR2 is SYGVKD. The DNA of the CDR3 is TGTGCCATCAGTCAAACAGGGGAGGATCAGCCCCAGCATTTT. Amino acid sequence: CAISQTGEDQPQHF.

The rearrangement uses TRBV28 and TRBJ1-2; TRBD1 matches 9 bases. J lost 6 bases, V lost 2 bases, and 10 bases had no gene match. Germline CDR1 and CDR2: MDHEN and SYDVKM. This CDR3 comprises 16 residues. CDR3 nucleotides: TGTGCCAGCAGTTTAGCTGGGACAGGGAGGGGAGATGGCTACACCTTC. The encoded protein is CASSLAGTGRGDGYTF.

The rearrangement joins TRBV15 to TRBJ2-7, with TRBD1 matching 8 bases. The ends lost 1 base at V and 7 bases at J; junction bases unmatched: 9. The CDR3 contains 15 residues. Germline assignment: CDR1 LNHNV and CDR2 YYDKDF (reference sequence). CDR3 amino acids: CATSRGGQGSNEQYF. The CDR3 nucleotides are TGTGCCACCAGCAGAGGAGGACAGGGAAGTAATGAGCAGTACTTC.

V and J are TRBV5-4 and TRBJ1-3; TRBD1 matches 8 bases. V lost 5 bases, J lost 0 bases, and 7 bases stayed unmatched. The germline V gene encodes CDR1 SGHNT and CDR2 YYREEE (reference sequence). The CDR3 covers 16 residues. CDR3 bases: TGTGCCAGCAGTGTCGGGACAGGCCACTCTGGAAACACCATATATTTT. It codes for CASSVGTGHSGNTIYF.

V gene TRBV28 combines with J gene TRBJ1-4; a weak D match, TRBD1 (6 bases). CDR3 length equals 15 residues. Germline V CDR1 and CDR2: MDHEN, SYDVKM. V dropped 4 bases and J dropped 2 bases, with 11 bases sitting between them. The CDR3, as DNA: TGTGCCAGCAGTTCACAGGGTTTTACTAATGAAAAACTGTTTTTT. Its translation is CASSSQGFTNEKLFF.

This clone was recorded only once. The CDR3 sequence is CASSFVGAGNQPQHF. For the CDR3, the DNA is TGTGCCAGCAGTTTTGTAGGGGCGGGCAATCAGCCCCAGCATTTT. The V and J genes are TRBV28 and TRBJ1-5, with D possibly being TRBD1 (5 bases). This CDR3 region has 15 residues. Trimming took 3 bases from V and 2 from J, leaving 11 bases between them. CDR1 is MDHEN, CDR2 SYDVKM, per germline.

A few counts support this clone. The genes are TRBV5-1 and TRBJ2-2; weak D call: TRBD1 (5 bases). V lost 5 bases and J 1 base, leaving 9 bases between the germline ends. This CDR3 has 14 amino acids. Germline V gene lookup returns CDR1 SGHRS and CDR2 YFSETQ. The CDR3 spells CASSGQGNTGELFF. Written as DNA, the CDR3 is TGCGCCAGCAGTGGGCAGGGGAACACCGGGGAGCTGTTTTTT. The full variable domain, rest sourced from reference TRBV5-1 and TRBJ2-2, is KAGVTQTPRYLIKTRGQQVTLSCSPISGHRSVSWYQQTPGQGLQFLFEYFSETQRNKGNFPGRFSGRQFSNSRSEMNVSTLELGDSALYLCASSGQGNTGELFFGEGSRLTVL.

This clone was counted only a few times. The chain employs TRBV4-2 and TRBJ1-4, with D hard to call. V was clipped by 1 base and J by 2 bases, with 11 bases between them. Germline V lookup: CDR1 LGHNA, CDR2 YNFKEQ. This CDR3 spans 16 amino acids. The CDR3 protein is CASSQGGGRTNEKLFF. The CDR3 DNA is TGTGCCAGCAGCCAAGGGGGAGGGAGGACTAATGAAAAACTGTTTTTT.

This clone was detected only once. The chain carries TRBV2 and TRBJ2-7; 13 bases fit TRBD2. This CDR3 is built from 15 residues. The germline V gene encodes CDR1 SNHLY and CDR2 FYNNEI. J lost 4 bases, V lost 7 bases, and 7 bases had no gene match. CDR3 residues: CASTLGLAGPYEQYF. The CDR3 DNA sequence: TGTGCCAGCACCCTGGGACTAGCGGGACCGTACGAGCAGTACTTC.

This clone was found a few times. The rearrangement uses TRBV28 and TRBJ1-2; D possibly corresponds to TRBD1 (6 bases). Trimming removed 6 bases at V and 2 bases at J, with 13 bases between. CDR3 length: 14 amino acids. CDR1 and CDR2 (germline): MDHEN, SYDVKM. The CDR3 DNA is TGTGCCAGCAGGGGAGGGGGTTCGAACTATGGCTACACCTTC. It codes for CASRGGGSNYGYTF.

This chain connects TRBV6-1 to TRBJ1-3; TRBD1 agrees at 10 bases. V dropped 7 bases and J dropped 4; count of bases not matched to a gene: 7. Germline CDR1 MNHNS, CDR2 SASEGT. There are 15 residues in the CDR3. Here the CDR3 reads CASTRQGAGGNTIYF. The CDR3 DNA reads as TGTGCCAGCACCAGACAGGGGGCCGGGGGAAACACCATATATTTT.

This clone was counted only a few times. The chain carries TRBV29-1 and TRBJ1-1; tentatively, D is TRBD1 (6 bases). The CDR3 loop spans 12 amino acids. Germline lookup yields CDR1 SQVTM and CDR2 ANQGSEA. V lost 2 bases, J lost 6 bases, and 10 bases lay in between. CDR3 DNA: TGCAGCGTTGAATCAGGGGCGCCTGAAGCTTTCTTT. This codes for CSVESGAPEAFF. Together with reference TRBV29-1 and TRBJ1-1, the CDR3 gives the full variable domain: SAVISQKPSRDICQRGTSLTIQCQVDSQVTMMFWYRQQPGQSLTLIATANQGSEATYESGFVIDKFPISRPNLTFSTLTVSNMSPEDSSIYLCSVESGAPEAFFGQGTRLTVV.

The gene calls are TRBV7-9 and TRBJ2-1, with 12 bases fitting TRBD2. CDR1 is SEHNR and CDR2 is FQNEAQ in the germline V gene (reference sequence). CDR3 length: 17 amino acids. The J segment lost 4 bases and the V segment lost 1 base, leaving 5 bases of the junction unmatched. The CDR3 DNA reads TGTGCCAGCAGCTTAGGGCTCCTAGCGGGAGGGTACAATGAGCAGTTCTTC. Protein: CASSLGLLAGGYNEQFF.

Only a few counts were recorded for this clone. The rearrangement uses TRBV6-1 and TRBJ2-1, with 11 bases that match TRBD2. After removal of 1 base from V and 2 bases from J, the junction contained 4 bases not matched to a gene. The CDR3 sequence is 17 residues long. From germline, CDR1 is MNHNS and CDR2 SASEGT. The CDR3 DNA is TGTGCCAGCAGTGAAGGGTCACTAGCGGGAGCCTACAATGAGCAGTTCTTC. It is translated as CASSEGSLAGAYNEQFF.